Sequencing of this T cell receptor beta chain was carried out in a study of CD8 T cells in ankylosing spondylitis. Remarks on this clonotype: Its cognate antigen is unknown.

Losses at the gene ends were 6 bases for V and 6 bases for J; bases not matched to a gene: 8. The CDR3 runs to 16 residues. The V gene's germline CDR1 is DFQATT and CDR2 SNEGSKA (reference sequence). Regarding the study as a whole: Disease-associated clonotypes exhibited CD8+ identity and were relatively infrequent in peripheral blood.

TCRdb re-called the 5' RACE reads through MiXCR, storing one row per CDR3 protein. The sample contains roughly 260,000 distinct CDR3 sequences, around 20% of which appear only once. Sequencing used blood, either unsorted or a sorted T cell fraction (not recorded which). This receptor was identified in a male donor with ankylosing spondylitis or in good health (not recorded which). The chain employs TRBV20-1 and TRBJ2-1; 16 positions agree with TRBD2. The CDR3 loop reads CSASGTSGGAVNEQFF. CDR3 bases: TGCAGTGCCTCCGGGACTAGCGGGGGGGCCGTCAATGAGCAGTTCTTC.